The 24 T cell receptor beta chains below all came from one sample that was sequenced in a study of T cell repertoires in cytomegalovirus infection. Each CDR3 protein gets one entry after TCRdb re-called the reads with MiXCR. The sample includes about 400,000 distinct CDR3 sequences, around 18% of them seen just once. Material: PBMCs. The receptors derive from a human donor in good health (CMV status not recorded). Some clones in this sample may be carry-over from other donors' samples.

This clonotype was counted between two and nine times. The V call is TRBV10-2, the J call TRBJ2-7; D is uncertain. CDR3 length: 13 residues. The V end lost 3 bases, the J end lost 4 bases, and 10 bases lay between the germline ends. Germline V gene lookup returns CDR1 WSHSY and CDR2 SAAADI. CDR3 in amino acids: CASSDARIYEQYF. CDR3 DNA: TGCGCCAGCAGTGATGCGCGTATTTACGAGCAGTACTTC.

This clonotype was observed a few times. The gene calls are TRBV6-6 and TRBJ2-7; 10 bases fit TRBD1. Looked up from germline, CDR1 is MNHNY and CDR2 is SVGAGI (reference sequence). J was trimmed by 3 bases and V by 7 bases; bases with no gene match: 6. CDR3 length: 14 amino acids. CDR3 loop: CASIPGTGDYEQYF. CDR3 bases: TGTGCCAGCATCCCTGGGACAGGGGACTACGAGCAGTACTTC.

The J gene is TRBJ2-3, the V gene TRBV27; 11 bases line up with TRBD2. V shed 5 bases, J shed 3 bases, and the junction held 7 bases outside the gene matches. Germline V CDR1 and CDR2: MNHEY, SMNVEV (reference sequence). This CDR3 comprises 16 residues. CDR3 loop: CASSPIAGGLTDTQYF. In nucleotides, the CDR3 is TGTGCCAGCAGTCCAATAGCGGGAGGGTTAACAGATACGCAGTATTTT.

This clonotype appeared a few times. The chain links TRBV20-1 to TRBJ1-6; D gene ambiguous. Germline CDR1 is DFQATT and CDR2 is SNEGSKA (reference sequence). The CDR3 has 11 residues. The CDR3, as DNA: TGCAGCGCGACGGGTAATTCACCCCTCCACTTT. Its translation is CSATGNSPLHF.

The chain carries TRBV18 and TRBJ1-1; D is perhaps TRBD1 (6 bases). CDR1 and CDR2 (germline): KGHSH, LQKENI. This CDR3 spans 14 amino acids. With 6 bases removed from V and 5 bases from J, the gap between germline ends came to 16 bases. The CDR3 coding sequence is TGTGCCAGCTCCCCGGACAGTAGCCCTACTGAAGCTTTCTTT. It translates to CASSPDSSPTEAFF. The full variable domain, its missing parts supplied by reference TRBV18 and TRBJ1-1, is NAGVMQNPRHLVRRRGQEARLRCSPMKGHSHVYWYRQLPEEGLKFMVYLQKENIIDESGMPKERFSAEFPKEGPSILRIQQVVRGDSAAYFCASSPDSSPTEAFFGQGTRLTVV.

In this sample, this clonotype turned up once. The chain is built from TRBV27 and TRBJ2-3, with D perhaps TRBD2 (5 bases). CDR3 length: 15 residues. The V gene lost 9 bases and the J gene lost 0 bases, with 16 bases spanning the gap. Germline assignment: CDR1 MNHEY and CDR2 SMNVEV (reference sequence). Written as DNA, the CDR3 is TGTGCCAGACCGTCCGCGGGCGGGAGCACAGATACGCAGTATTTT. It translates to CARPSAGGSTDTQYF.

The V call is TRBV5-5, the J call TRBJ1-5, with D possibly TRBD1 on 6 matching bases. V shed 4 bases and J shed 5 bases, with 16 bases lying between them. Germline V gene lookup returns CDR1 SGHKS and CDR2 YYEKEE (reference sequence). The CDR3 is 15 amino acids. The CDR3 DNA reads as TGTGCCAGCAGCCCGCAGGGGAGAGGAGATCAGCCCCAGCATTTT. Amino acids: CASSPQGRGDQPQHF.

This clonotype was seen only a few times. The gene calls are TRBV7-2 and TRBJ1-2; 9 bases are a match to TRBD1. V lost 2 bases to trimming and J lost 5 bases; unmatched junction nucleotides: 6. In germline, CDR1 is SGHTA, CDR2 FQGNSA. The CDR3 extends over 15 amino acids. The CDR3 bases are TGTGCCAGCAGCTTAACGACGGGACAGGGTTATGGCTACACCTTC. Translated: CASSLTTGQGYGYTF.

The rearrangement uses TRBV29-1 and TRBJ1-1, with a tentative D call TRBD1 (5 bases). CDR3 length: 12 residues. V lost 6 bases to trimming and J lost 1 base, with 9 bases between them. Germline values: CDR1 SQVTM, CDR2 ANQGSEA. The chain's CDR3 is CSVAGRNTEAFF. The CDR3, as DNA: TGCAGCGTCGCGGGACGGAACACTGAAGCTTTCTTT.

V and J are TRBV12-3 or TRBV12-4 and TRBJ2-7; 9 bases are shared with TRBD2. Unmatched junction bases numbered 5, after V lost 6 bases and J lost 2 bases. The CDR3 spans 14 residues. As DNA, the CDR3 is TGTGCCAGCAGAAATAGCGGGAGAACCTACGAGCAGTACTTC. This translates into CASRNSGRTYEQYF.

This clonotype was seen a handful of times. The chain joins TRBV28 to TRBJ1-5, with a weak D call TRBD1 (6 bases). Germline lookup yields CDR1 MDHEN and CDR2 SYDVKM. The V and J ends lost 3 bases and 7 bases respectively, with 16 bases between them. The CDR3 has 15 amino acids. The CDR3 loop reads CASSFSGRGGQPQHF. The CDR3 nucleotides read TGTGCCAGCAGTTTTAGCGGCAGGGGAGGGCAGCCCCAGCATTTT.

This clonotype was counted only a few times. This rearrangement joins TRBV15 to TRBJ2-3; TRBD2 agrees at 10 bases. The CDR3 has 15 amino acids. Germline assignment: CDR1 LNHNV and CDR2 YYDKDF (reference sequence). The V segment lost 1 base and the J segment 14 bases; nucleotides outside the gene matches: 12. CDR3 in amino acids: CATSRGGASGGQGYF. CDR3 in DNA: TGTGCCACCAGCAGAGGTGGTGCTAGCGGGGGCCAGGGGTATTTT. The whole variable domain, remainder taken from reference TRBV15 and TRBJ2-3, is DAMVIQNPRYQVTQFGKPVTLSCSQTLNHNVMYWYQQKSSQAPKLLFHYYDKDFNNEADTPDNFQSRRPNTSFCFLDIRSPGLGDTAMYLCATSRGGASGGQGYFGPGTRLTVL.

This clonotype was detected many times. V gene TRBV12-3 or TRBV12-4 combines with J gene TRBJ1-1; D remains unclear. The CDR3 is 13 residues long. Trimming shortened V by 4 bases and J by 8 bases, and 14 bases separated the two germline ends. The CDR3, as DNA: TGTGCCAGCAGTTCAAAAGGGCTGTCGGAAGCTTTCTTT. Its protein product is CASSSKGLSEAFF.

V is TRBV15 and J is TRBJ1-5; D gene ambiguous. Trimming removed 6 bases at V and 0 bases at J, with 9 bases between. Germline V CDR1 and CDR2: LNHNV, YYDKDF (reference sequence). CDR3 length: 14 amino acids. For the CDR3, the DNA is TGTGCCACCAGGACTGCTCTTAGCAATCAGCCCCAGCATTTT. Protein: CATRTALSNQPQHF.

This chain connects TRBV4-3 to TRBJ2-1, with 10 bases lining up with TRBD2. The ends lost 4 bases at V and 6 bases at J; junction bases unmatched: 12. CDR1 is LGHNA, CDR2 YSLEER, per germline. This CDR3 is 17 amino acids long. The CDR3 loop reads CASSLRTKGLAANEQFF. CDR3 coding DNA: TGCGCCAGCAGCCTTAGAACGAAAGGACTAGCGGCCAATGAGCAGTTCTTC.

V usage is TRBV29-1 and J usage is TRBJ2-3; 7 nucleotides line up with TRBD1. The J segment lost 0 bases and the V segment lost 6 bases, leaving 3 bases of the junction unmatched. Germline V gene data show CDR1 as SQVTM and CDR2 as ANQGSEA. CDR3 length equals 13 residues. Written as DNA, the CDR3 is TGCAGCGTCCCGGACAGGAGCACAGATACGCAGTATTTT. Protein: CSVPDRSTDTQYF.

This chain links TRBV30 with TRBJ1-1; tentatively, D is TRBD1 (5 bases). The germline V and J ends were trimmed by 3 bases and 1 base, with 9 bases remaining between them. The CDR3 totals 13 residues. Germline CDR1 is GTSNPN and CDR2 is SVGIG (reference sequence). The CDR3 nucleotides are TGTGCCTGGAGAGGACAACCGAACACTGAAGCTTTCTTT. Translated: CAWRGQPNTEAFF. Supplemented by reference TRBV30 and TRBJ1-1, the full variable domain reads SQTIHQWPATLVQPVGSPLSLECTVEGTSNPNLYWYRQAAGRGLQLLFYSVGIGQISSEVPQNLSASRPQDRQFILSSKKLLLSDSGFYLCAWRGQPNTEAFFGQGTRLTVV.

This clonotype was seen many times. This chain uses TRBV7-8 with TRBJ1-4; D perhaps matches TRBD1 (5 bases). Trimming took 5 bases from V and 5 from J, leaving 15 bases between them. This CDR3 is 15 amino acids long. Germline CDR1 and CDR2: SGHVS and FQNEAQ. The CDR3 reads CASSLTPGTNEKLFF. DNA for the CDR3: TGTGCCAGCAGCCTCACCCCGGGGACCAATGAAAAACTGTTTTTT.

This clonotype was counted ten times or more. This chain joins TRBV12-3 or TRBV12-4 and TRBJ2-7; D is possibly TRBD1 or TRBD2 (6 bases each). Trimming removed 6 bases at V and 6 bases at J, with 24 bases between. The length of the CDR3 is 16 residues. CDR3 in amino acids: CASSLNVGTPGVEQYF. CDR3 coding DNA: TGTGCCAGCAGCCTTAACGTCGGGACACCGGGGGTCGAGCAGTACTTC.

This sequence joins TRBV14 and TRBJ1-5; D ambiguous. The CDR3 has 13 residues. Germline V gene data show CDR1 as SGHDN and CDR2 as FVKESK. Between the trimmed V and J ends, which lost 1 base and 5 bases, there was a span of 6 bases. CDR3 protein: CASSQGPDQPQHF. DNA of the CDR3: TGTGCCAGCAGCCAAGGTCCTGATCAGCCCCAGCATTTT.

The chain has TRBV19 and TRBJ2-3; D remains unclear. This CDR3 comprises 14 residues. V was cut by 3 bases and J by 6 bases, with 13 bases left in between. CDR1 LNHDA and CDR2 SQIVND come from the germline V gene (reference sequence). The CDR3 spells CASSIGPTGDTQYF. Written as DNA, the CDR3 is TGTGCCAGTAGTATTGGTCCGACTGGGGATACGCAGTATTTT.

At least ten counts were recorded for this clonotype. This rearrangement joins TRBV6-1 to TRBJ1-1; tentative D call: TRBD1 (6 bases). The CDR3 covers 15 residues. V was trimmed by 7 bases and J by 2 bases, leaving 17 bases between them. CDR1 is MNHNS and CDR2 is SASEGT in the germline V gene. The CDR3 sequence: CASTSGEGLNTEAFF. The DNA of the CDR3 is TGTGCCAGCACTTCAGGGGAGGGGCTCAACACTGAAGCTTTCTTT.

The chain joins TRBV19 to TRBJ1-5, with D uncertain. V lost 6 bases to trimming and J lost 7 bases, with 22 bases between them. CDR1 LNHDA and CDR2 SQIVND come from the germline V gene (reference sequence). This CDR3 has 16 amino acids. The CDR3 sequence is CASSPPRRRGPQPQHF. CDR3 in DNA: TGTGCCAGTAGCCCGCCACGCCGACGTGGGCCACAGCCCCAGCATTTT.

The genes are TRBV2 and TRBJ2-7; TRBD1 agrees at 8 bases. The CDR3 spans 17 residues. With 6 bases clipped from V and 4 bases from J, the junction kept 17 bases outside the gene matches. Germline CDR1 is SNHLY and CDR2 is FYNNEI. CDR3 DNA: TGTGCCAGCAGAAGGGAAGGAGGGGGACAGGCATTTTACGAGCAGTACTTC. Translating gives CASRREGGGQAFYEQYF.